This T cell receptor (beta chain) was profiled in a study of blood T cell repertoires in COVID-19. Some clones are missing from TCRdb's copy, which holds only in-frame ones; the method was immunoSEQ multiplex PCR. The sample holds 40,000 to 60,000 clones; 87% are singletons and the top ten take around 2%. V was pared by 8 bases and J by 6 bases, with 6 bases of the junction left unmatched. This CDR3 is 14 amino acids long. Germline loops: CDR1 WSHSY, CDR2 SAAADI. The clonotype originates from a woman aged 80 or over with COVID-19, enrolled during active disease. Sequenced material: peripheral blood. This chain joins TRBV10-2 and TRBJ1-5, with TRBD1 matching over 11 bases. Written as DNA, the CDR3 is TGCGCCAGCCGCTACGGACAGGGGGCTCAGCCCCAGCATTTT. Amino acid sequence: CASRYGQGAQPQHF.